The source of this TCR beta chain is a study of CD8+CD57+ T cells in acquired aplastic anemia. Whole-study context: The mean DNA yield obtained from sorted CD4+ and CD8+ cells came to around 3 ug. Study-level results: Any difference that existed in CD8+ Simpson's diversity between patients and controls was not significant. The number of CD8+ CDR3 sequences shared by patients and controls was 25 to 35.

The CDR3 is 13 residues long. Germline assignment: CDR1 MNHEY and CDR2 SVGAGI. The template used for profiling TCR beta VDJ and CDR3 was genomic DNA. Each CDR3 protein is one row after TCRdb ran MiXCR on the reads. Among approximately 200,000 distinct CDR3 sequences listed, less than 60% were seen once. Patients chosen for sequencing had CD8+CD57+ cells that had expanded, as shown by flow cytometry. With respect to this clonotype: What it binds is not known. This may be a read error: a much more frequent sequence differs by one nucleotide.

The V and J genes are TRBV6-5 and TRBJ2-3; weak D call: TRBD1 (6 bases). Sequencing was carried out using sorted CD4+, CD8+, or CD8+CD57+ T cells (not recorded which) from PBMCs. This receptor was identified in a human donor with aplastic anemia. The CDR3 here is CAISRDNTDTQYF. In DNA form, the CDR3 reads TGTGCCATCAGTCGGGACAACACAGATACGCAGTATTTT.